Sequencing of this TCR beta chain was carried out in a study of cytomegalovirus exposure and HLA in healthy donors. The CDR3 extends over 15 amino acids. V was pared by 3 bases and J by 8 bases, with 20 bases between. Germline V CDR1 and CDR2: SGHNT, YYREEE (reference sequence). The PCR employed 60 Vbeta primers together with 13 Jbeta primers. This table comes from immunoSEQ multiplex PCR, and its TCRdb copy is limited to in-frame clones, with some not included. The table has under 200,000 clones, 86% seen once. The chain recombines TRBV5-4 with TRBJ1-2; TRBD1 is a possible D gene (5 bases). This sequence was found in a woman younger than 35 in good health and CMV-seronegative. The specimen was PBMCs. In DNA, the CDR3 is TGTGCCAGCAGCTGGGGCGCGACCCCCCTACGGGGCTACACCTTC. It is translated as CASSWGATPLRGYTF. Complete variable domain (other parts from reference TRBV5-4 and TRBJ1-2): ETGVTQSPTHLIKTRGQQVTLRCSSQSGHNTVSWYQQALGQGPQFIFQYYREEENGRGNFPPRFSGLQFPNYSSELNVNALELDDSALYLCASSWGATPLRGYTFGSGTRLTVV.